This TCR beta chain appears in the sequencing data of a study of cytomegalovirus exposure and HLA in healthy donors. From germline, CDR1 is SGHNT and CDR2 YYREEE (reference sequence). The CDR3 runs to 13 residues. The V end was cut by 1 base, the J end by 5 bases, with 7 bases between. Study-level findings and limits: Within an earlier analysis, most TCR beta V segments proved productive either about 90% or about 30% of the time. On later analysis, the bulk of CMV-associated TCR beta chains appeared to be HLA-restricted. Some V segments, TRBV6-2 and TRBV6-3 among them, were indistinguishable and were therefore excluded.

Primers: 60 Vbeta forward and 13 Jbeta reverse. The repertoire was sequenced with immunoSEQ multiplex PCR; TCRdb's copy has only in-frame clones and lacks some. Here the sample spans fewer than 200,000 clones, about 13% being singletons. A remark on this clone: Its matching antigen is unknown.

V gene TRBV5-4 combines with J gene TRBJ2-4, with D hard to call. Source material: PBMCs. The receptor's source is a man between 45 and 60 years old in good health and CMV-seropositive. This CDR3 reads CASSLRVENIQYF. The CDR3 DNA follows: TGTGCCAGCAGCTTGCGGGTGGAAAACATTCAGTACTTC. The full variable domain, completed using reference TRBV5-4 and TRBJ2-4, is ETGVTQSPTHLIKTRGQQVTLRCSSQSGHNTVSWYQQALGQGPQFIFQYYREEENGRGNFPPRFSGLQFPNYSSELNVNALELDDSALYLCASSLRVENIQYFGAGTRLSVL.